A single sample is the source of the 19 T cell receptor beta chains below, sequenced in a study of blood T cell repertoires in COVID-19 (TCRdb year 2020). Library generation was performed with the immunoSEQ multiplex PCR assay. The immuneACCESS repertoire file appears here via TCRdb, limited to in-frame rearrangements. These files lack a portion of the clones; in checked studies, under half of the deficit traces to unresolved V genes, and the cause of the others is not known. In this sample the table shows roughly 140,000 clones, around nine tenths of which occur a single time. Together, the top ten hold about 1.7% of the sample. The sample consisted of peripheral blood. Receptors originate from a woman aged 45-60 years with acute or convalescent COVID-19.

CDR3 loop: CASGLRQGNTGELFF. CDR3 sequence (DNA): TGTGCTAGTGGTTTACGTCAGGGTAACACCGGGGAGCTGTTTTTT. This chain joins TRBV12-5 and TRBJ2-2; TRBD1 might be the D (5 bases). The CDR3 extends over 15 amino acids. The germline gives CDR1 LGHNT, CDR2 FRNRAP. The V end was cut by 3 bases, the J end by 2 bases, with 10 bases between. The variable domain in full, with the rest retrieved from reference TRBV12-5 and TRBJ2-2, is DARVTQTPRHKVTEMGQEVTMRCQPILGHNTVFWYRQTMMQGLELLAYFRNRAPLDDSGMPKDRFSAEMPDATLATLKIQPSEPRDSAVYFCASGLRQGNTGELFFGEGSRLTVL.

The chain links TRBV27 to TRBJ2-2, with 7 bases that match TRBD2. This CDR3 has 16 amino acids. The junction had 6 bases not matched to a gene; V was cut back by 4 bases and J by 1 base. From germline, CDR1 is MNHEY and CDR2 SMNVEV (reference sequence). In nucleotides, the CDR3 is TGTGCCAGCAGTTATACGCCGGGAGGGAACACCGGGGAGCTGTTTTTT. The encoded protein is CASSYTPGGNTGELFF.

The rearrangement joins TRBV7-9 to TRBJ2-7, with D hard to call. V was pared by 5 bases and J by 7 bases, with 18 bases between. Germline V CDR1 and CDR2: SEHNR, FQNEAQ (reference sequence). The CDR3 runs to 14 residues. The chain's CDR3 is CASSPAAYLREQYF. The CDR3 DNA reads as TGTGCCAGCAGCCCCGCAGCCTACCTGAGGGAGCAGTACTTC.

CDR3 bases: TGTGCCAGCAGCTTGGCCTGGGGAGGGACCGTCCGGAGTAATGAAAAACTGTTTTTT. It codes for CASSLAWGGTVRSNEKLFF. The chain links TRBV5-5 to TRBJ1-4; perhaps TRBD1 as D (5 bases). The V gene's germline CDR1 is SGHKS and CDR2 YYEKEE (reference sequence). The V gene lost 0 bases and the J gene lost 4 bases, with 22 bases spanning the gap. The CDR3 loop spans 19 amino acids.

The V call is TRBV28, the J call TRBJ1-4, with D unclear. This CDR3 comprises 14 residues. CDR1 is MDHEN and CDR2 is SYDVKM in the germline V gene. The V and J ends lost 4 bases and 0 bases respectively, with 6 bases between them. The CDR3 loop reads CASSYTPTNEKLFF. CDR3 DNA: TGTGCCAGCAGTTACACCCCAACTAATGAAAAACTGTTTTTT.

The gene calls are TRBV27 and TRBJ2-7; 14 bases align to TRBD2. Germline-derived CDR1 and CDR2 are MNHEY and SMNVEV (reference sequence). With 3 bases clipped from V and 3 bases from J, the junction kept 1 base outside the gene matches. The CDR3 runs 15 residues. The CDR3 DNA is TGTGCCAGCAGTTTGGGGACTAGCGGGAGCTACGAGCAGTACTTC. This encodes CASSLGTSGSYEQYF.

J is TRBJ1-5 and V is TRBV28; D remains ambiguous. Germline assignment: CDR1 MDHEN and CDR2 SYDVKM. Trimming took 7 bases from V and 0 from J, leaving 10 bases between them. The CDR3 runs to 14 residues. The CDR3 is CASKETNSNQPQHF. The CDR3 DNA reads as TGTGCCAGCAAGGAGACGAATAGCAATCAGCCCCAGCATTTT.

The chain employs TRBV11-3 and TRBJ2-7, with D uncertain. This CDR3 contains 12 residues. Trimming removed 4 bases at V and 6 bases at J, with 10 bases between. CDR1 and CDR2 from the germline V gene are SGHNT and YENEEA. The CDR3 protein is CASSSLPSEQYF. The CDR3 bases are TGTGCCAGCAGCTCCTTACCCAGCGAGCAGTACTTC.

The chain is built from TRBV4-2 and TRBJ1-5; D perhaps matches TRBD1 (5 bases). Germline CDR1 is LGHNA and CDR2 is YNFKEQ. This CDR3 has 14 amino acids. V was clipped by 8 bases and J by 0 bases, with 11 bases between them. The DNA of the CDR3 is TGTGCCAGCGGAATGCAGGGTAGCAATCAGCCCCAGCATTTT. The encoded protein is CASGMQGSNQPQHF.

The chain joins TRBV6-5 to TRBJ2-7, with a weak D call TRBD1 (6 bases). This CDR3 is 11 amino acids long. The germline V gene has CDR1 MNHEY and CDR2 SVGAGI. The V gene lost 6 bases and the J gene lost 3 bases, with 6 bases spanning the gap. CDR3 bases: TGTGCCAGCAGGGACAGCTACGAGCAGTACTTC. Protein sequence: CASRDSYEQYF.

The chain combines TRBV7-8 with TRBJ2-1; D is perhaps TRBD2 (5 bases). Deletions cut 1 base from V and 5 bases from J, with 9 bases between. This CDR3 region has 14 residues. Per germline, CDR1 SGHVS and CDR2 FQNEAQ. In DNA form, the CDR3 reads TGTGCCAGCAGCTTAGTAGGACTCAACAATGAGCAGTTCTTC. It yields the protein CASSLVGLNNEQFF.

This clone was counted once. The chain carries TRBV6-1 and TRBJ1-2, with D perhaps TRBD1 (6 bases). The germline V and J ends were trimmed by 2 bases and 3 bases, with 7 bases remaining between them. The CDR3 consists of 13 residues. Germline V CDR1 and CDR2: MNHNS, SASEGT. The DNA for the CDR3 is TGTGCCAGCAGTGAATGGACAGACTATGGCTACACCTTC. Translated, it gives CASSEWTDYGYTF.

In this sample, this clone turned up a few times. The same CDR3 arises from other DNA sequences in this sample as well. CDR3 nucleotides: TGTGCCAGCAGGGGGCAGGGGTCTCAGCCCCAGCATTTT. As protein: CASRGQGSQPQHF. The V call is TRBV2, the J call TRBJ1-5, with D possibly being TRBD1 (6 bases). Trimming removed 6 bases at V and 6 bases at J, with 12 bases between. In germline, CDR1 is SNHLY, CDR2 FYNNEI. The CDR3 is 13 residues long.

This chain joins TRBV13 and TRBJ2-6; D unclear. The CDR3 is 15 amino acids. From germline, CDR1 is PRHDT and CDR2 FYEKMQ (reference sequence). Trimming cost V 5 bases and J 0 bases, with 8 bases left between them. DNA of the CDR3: TGTGCCAGCAGCCCCCTCAGCTCTGGGGCCAACGTCCTGACTTTC. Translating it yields CASSPLSSGANVLTF.

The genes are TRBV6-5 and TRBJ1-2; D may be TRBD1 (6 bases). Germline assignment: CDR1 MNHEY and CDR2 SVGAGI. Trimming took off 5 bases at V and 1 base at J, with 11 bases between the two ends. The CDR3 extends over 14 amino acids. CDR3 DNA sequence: TGTGCCAGCAGTCCCCCAGGGGTTAACTATGGCTACACCTTC. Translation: CASSPPGVNYGYTF.

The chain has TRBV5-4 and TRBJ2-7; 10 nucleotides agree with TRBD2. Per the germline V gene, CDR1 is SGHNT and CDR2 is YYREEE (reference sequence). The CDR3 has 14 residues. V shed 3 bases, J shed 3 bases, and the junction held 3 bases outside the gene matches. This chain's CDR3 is CASSSGLASYEQYF. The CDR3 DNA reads TGTGCCAGCAGCTCGGGACTAGCGAGCTACGAGCAGTACTTC.

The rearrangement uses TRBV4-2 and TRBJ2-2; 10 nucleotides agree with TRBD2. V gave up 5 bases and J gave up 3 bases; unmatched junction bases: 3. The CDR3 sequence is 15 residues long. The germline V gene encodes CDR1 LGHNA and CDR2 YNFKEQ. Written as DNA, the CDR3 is TGTGCCAGCAGCTCCGGGACTAGCGACACCGGGGAGCTGTTTTTT. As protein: CASSSGTSDTGELFF.

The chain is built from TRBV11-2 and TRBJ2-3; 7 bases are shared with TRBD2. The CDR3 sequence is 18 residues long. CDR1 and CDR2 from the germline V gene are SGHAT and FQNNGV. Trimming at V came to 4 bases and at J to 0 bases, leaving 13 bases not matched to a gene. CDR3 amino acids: CASSSGASGSLSTDTQYF. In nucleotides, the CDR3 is TGTGCCAGCAGCTCTGGGGCTAGCGGATCCCTTAGCACAGATACGCAGTATTTT.

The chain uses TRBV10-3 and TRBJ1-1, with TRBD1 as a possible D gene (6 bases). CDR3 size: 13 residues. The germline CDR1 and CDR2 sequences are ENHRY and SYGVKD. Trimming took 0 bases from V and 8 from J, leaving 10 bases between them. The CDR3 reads CAISESGGQEAFF. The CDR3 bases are TGTGCCATCAGTGAGTCGGGCGGACAGGAAGCTTTCTTT.